What follows are 19 T cell receptor beta chains derived from one specimen sequenced in a study of identical twins. Each CDR3 protein is one row after TCRdb ran MiXCR on the 5' RACE reads. The sample has 500,000 or so distinct CDR3 sequences, 13% to 15% seen once. These records were also assigned to another study, of yellow fever vaccine responses in identical twins.

Material: CD4+ T cells sorted from blood. Receptors were obtained from a woman aged 18 to 35 in good health.

This clonotype was seen only a few times. The chain combines TRBV7-2 with TRBJ2-5; no reliable D call. Trimming shortened V by 5 bases and J by 4 bases, and 17 bases separated the two germline ends. Germline V CDR1 and CDR2: SGHTA, FQGNSA. This CDR3 contains 15 residues. The CDR3 sequence is CASSRRSPPGETQYF. The CDR3 DNA reads TGTGCCAGCAGCCGTCGGAGCCCGCCGGGAGAGACCCAGTACTTC.

The chain links TRBV4-3 to TRBJ1-6; D gene unclear. CDR1 and CDR2 from the germline V gene are LGHNA and YSLEER. Deletions cut 5 bases from V and 5 bases from J, with 13 bases between. This CDR3 has 15 amino acids. The chain's CDR3 is CASSTMKTDNSPLHF. DNA of the CDR3: TGCGCCAGCAGCACGATGAAAACGGATAATTCACCCCTCCACTTT.

This clonotype was observed many times. The chain employs TRBV29-1 and TRBJ2-7; no definite D call. CDR1 is SQVTM, CDR2 ANQGSEA, per germline. The CDR3 is made up of 13 amino acids. With 5 bases removed from V and 3 bases from J, the gap between germline ends came to 14 bases. Written as DNA, the CDR3 is TGCAGCGTTCTTCAGAGTTGGGGCTACGAGCAGTACTTC. Amino acids: CSVLQSWGYEQYF.

This chain links TRBV19 with TRBJ2-5; no clear D. Trimming stripped 6 bases from V and 2 bases from J, with 13 bases between. CDR1 is LNHDA and CDR2 is SQIVND in the germline V gene (reference sequence). The CDR3 runs 14 residues. As DNA, the CDR3 is TGTGCCAGTAGCGGACGGCAAACTCAAGAGACCCAGTACTTC. Translated, it gives CASSGRQTQETQYF.

This clonotype was counted a few times. The J gene is TRBJ2-7, the V gene TRBV7-2; 8 nucleotides line up with TRBD2. V trimming: 5 bases; J trimming: 6 bases; junction bases outside the gene matches: 9. Germline CDR1 and CDR2: SGHTA and FQGNSA. CDR3 length: 14 residues. The CDR3: CASSPASGLGEQYF. CDR3 bases: TGTGCCAGCAGCCCCGCTAGCGGGTTAGGCGAGCAGTACTTC.

The rearrangement joins TRBV9 to TRBJ2-2; D gene uncertain. Looked up from germline, CDR1 is SGDLS and CDR2 is YYNGEE. V was shortened by 4 bases and J by 1 base, with 8 bases between the two germline ends. The CDR3 is 14 residues long. CDR3 coding DNA: TGTGCCAGCAGCATTAGATTGAACACCGGGGAGCTGTTTTTT. Amino acid sequence: CASSIRLNTGELFF.

In this sample, this clonotype turned up a few times. CDR3 DNA sequence: TGCGCCAGCAGCGAACAGGGGCCGAGCACTGAAGCTTTCTTT. This encodes CASSEQGPSTEAFF. The chain combines TRBV5-1 with TRBJ1-1; 7 bases agree with TRBD1. In germline, CDR1 is SGHRS, CDR2 YFSETQ. Unmatched junction bases numbered 7, after V lost 4 bases and J lost 4 bases. The CDR3 sequence is 14 residues long.

The chain uses TRBV6-1 and TRBJ2-3; TRBD1 aligns across 8 bases. Per germline, CDR1 MNHNS and CDR2 SASEGT. The CDR3 runs 15 residues. Trimming at V came to 5 bases and at J to 6 bases, leaving 10 bases not matched to a gene. The CDR3 here is CASSPGTGPSDTQYF. The DNA for the CDR3 is TGTGCCAGCAGTCCCGGGACAGGCCCTTCGGATACGCAGTATTTT.

This clonotype was seen more than once but under ten times. This chain uses TRBV5-1 with TRBJ2-2; tentative D call: TRBD2 (5 bases). Germline V lookup: CDR1 SGHRS, CDR2 YFSETQ. V was clipped by 2 bases and J by 2 bases, with 7 bases between them. This CDR3 contains 14 residues. The CDR3 sequence: CASSFGSNTGELFF. CDR3 coding DNA: TGCGCCAGCAGCTTTGGGAGTAACACCGGGGAGCTGTTTTTT.

This clonotype was counted between two and nine times. This chain uses TRBV6-4 with TRBJ2-2; 8 bases match TRBD1. With 5 bases clipped from V and 2 bases from J, the junction kept 19 bases outside the gene matches. CDR1 MRHNA and CDR2 SNTAGT come from the germline V gene. CDR3 length equals 20 residues. This CDR3 reads CASSPYFGGATGGNTGELFF. The CDR3 coding sequence is TGTGCCAGCAGTCCTTATTTCGGTGGGGCCACAGGGGGAAACACCGGGGAGCTGTTTTTT.

This clonotype has ten or more counts. V is TRBV12-3 or TRBV12-4 and J is TRBJ2-5; 10 bases fit TRBD2. Trimming took 3 bases from V and 2 from J; bases not matched to a gene: 0. CDR3 length equals 14 residues. CDR3 in DNA: TGTGCCAGCAGTTTGACTAGCGGGCAAGAGACCCAGTACTTC. It codes for CASSLTSGQETQYF.

This clonotype appeared many times. The chain is built from TRBV12-3 or TRBV12-4 and TRBJ2-1; tentative D call: TRBD2 (5 bases). CDR3 length equals 14 residues. Deletions cut 7 bases from V and 8 bases from J, with 18 bases between. CDR3 region: CASITSPGRDEQFF. The CDR3 region has the DNA TGTGCCAGCATCACCTCCCCGGGAAGGGATGAGCAGTTCTTC.

There are a few counts of this clonotype. This sequence joins TRBV5-1 and TRBJ2-1; perhaps TRBD1 as D (6 bases). Germline V gene lookup returns CDR1 SGHRS and CDR2 YFSETQ. Trimming pared 3 bases from V and 3 bases from J, leaving 19 bases between. The CDR3 has 17 amino acids. This chain's CDR3 is CASSSSQGQTLYNEQFF. In DNA, the CDR3 is TGCGCCAGCAGCTCGAGCCAAGGACAGACCCTCTACAATGAGCAGTTCTTC.

Only a few counts were recorded for this clonotype. The J gene is TRBJ1-1, the V gene TRBV27; TRBD1 aligns across 12 bases. The germline CDR1 and CDR2 sequences are MNHEY and SMNVEV (reference sequence). The CDR3 consists of 15 residues. V was clipped by 1 base and J by 5 bases; unmatched bases: 2. CDR3 nucleotides: TGTGCCAGCAGTTTATGGGACAGGGGGCGTACTGAAGCTTTCTTT. Translating gives CASSLWDRGRTEAFF.

This clonotype has more than one count but fewer than ten. V and J are TRBV5-1 and TRBJ2-2; 8 bases agree with TRBD1. With 6 bases clipped from V and 2 bases from J, the junction kept 3 bases outside the gene matches. The CDR3 spans 14 residues. The germline CDR1 and CDR2 sequences are SGHRS and YFSETQ. The chain's CDR3 is CASNGQGNTGELFF. In nucleotides, the CDR3 is TGCGCCAGCAACGGACAGGGCAACACCGGGGAGCTGTTTTTT.

The chain is built from TRBV28 and TRBJ2-5; D remains unclear. CDR1 MDHEN and CDR2 SYDVKM come from the germline V gene. V was pared by 1 base and J by 4 bases, with 16 bases between. The CDR3 loop spans 16 amino acids. The CDR3 DNA sequence: TGTGCCAGCAGTTTATTGGGCGCCCCCCACACAGAGACCCAGTACTTC. Translating gives CASSLLGAPHTETQYF.

The rearrangement links TRBV18 to TRBJ2-3; D remains ambiguous. CDR3 length: 14 residues. The ends were cut back, 2 bases at V and 3 bases at J, with 9 bases in the middle. Germline CDR1 and CDR2: KGHSH and LQKENI. This CDR3 reads CASSPREATDTQYF. Written as DNA, the CDR3 is TGTGCCAGCTCACCAAGAGAGGCTACAGATACGCAGTATTTT.

The chain links TRBV4-3 to TRBJ2-1; 12 nucleotides align to TRBD2. Trimming cost V 4 bases and J 7 bases; bases outside gene matches: 5. This CDR3 spans 15 amino acids. Germline-derived CDR1 and CDR2 are LGHNA and YSLEER. The CDR3 loop is CASSPRLAGVNEQFF. The CDR3 DNA reads TGCGCCAGCAGCCCTAGACTAGCGGGGGTGAATGAGCAGTTCTTC.

The chain has TRBV15 and TRBJ2-2, with D uncertain. CDR3 length: 13 residues. Germline loops: CDR1 LNHNV, CDR2 YYDKDF (reference sequence). V was clipped by 1 base and J by 6 bases, with 6 bases between them. The CDR3 spells CATSRAGAGELFF. The CDR3 coding sequence is TGTGCCACCAGCAGAGCTGGGGCCGGGGAGCTGTTTTTT.